This TCR beta chain originates from a study of Ad26.COV2.S vaccination and SARS-CoV-2 variants. Study outcomes and limitations: After vaccination, reports described spike-specific CD8+ and CD4+ T cell responses as showing substantial breadth.

Sequencing used immunoSEQ multiplex PCR; TCRdb keeps in-frame clones, though not all of them. Counted here are roughly 700,000 clones, roughly 90% occurring once; the ten biggest clones make up 1.5%. As to treatment: about 20 received Ad26.COV2.S at low or high dose, single or two shots; a few received placebo; per-sample allocation not given. Samples were taken on day 63 after the first vaccine or placebo injection. A note on this clone: Its antigen is unidentified.

CDR3 length: 12 amino acids. Trimming left V 0 bases short and J 2 bases short, with 1 base between. Per the germline V gene, CDR1 is LNHDA and CDR2 is SQIVND (reference sequence). The sequence derives from a person between 18 and 65 years old who received the Ad26.COV2.S COVID-19 vaccine or a placebo. This rearrangement joins TRBV19 to TRBJ1-2; D is ambiguous. This sample comprised peripheral blood, obtained in a trial of Ad26.COV2.S vaccine versus placebo. The CDR3 reads CASSIENYGYTF. CDR3 bases: TGTGCCAGTAGTATAGAGAACTATGGCTACACCTTC.